The next 4 T cell receptor beta chains were all read from a single sample in a study of T cells after yellow fever vaccination. TCRdb fed the 5' RACE reads into MiXCR, producing one record per CDR3 protein. The table lists 350,000 to 450,000 distinct CDR3 sequences, 18% of them singletons, with roughly a sixth in the top ten. Here the sequenced sample was PBMCs, taken before the yellow fever booster vaccination. The origin of the receptors is a man in his late teens or twenties who received the YFV17D yellow fever vaccine.

This clonotype was detected a few times. The chain has TRBV6-6 and TRBJ1-2; a possible D gene is TRBD1 (5 bases). CDR1 is MNHNY, CDR2 SVGAGI, per germline (reference sequence). The ends were cut back, 2 bases at V and 4 bases at J, with 14 bases in the middle. The CDR3 consists of 15 residues. CDR3 DNA sequence: TGTGCCAGCAGTTACGACAGACCCCTTCTCTATGGCTACACCTTC. Translating gives CASSYDRPLLYGYTF.

This chain joins TRBV3-1 and TRBJ1-3; D is undetermined. V dropped 6 bases and J dropped 0 bases, with 6 bases sitting between them. The CDR3 loop spans 13 amino acids. Germline V lookup: CDR1 LGHDT, CDR2 YNNKEL (reference sequence). The CDR3 protein is CASSQLSGNTIYF. CDR3 bases: TGTGCCAGCAGTCAACTCTCTGGAAACACCATATATTTT.

In DNA, the CDR3 is TGTGCCAGCAGCCCGACCCGGGGACGATCGGATACGCAGTATTTT. This translates into CASSPTRGRSDTQYF. The chain is built from TRBV7-2 and TRBJ2-3; tentatively, D is TRBD1 or TRBD2 (5 bases each). This CDR3 has 15 residues. V was pared by 5 bases and J by 6 bases, with 18 bases between. From germline, CDR1 is SGHTA and CDR2 FQGNSA.

This clonotype was seen only a few times. CDR3 bases: TGTGCCAGCAGATCCTCGGGGGCCTACTACAATGAGCAGTTCTTC. Residues: CASRSSGAYYNEQFF. The V gene is TRBV12-3 or TRBV12-4, the J gene TRBJ2-1; TRBD1 or TRBD2 may be the D gene (6 bases each). With 6 bases removed from V and 3 bases from J, the gap between germline ends came to 15 bases. The CDR3 is 15 amino acids.